Ten or more counts support the clone carrying this T cell receptor (beta chain). What it recognizes is unknown. Individual TCR cDNA molecules each bore their own unique molecular identifier. TCRdb analysed the 5' RACE reads with MiXCR anew, one entry per CDR3 protein. The table records tens of thousands of distinct CDR3 sequences, approximately 8.6% of them present only once. Specified time point: sample taken at primary tumor resection. Tumor, nontumor lung or frozen PBMC supplied whole RNA that was sequenced unsorted. These data are taken from a study of spatial heterogeneity in lung cancer. Study overall: Detection consistently captured more beta-chain sequences than alpha-chain sequences. The study observed each unique TCR and UMI combination more than ten times on average in raw reads. Study results and limitations: Blood carried ubiquitous expanded tumor TCRs more at resection than follow-up.

The length of the CDR3 is 14 residues. Germline CDR1 MDHEN, CDR2 SYDVKM. J gave up 6 bases and V 1 base, and 3 bases lay outside the gene matches. This sequence was found in a male donor with early-stage non-small cell lung cancer. V gene TRBV28 combines with J gene TRBJ1-5; the match to TRBD1 covers 7 bases. Source: PBMCs, taken at surgery. CDR3 in DNA: TGTGCCAGCAGTTTATACAGGGGCTCTCAGCCCCAGCATTTT. This sequence encodes CASSLYRGSQPQHF. Combining the CDR3 with reference TRBV28 and TRBJ1-5 gives the whole variable domain DVKVTQSSRYLVKRTGEKVFLECVQDMDHENMFWYRQDPGLGLRLIYFSYDVKMKEKGDIPEGYSVSREKKERFSLILESASTNQTSMYLCASSLYRGSQPQHFGDGTRLSIL.